The 4 T cell receptor beta chains below all came from one sample that was sequenced in a study of shared clonotypes between healthy human individuals. The method was immunoSEQ multiplex PCR; TCRdb's version includes in-frame clones alone and lacks a portion of them. Found here are about 1.5 million clones, 95% to 99% of them singletons; the top ten hold about 0.4%. Sample: naive CD4+ T cells sorted from blood. Regarding subset: CD45RA+ positively selected. The receptors were sampled from a man aged 30-40 years in good health.

The chain uses TRBV5-1 and TRBJ2-7; 12 bases align to TRBD2. Germline loops: CDR1 SGHRS, CDR2 YFSETQ. The CDR3 consists of 16 residues. Germline trimming cut 2 bases from V and 0 bases from J; bases unmatched to any gene: 3. The CDR3 bases are TGCGCCAGCAGCTTTGGACTAGCGGGATACTCCTACGAGCAGTACTTC. Encoded protein: CASSFGLAGYSYEQYF.

J is TRBJ2-1 and V is TRBV28; 14 bases line up with TRBD2. There are 16 residues in the CDR3. The J segment lost 8 bases and the V segment lost 4 bases, leaving 7 bases of the junction unmatched. Germline V gives CDR1 MDHEN, CDR2 SYDVKM. Written as DNA, the CDR3 is TGTGCCAGCAGTTCAGGACTAGCGGGGGGTGTCGATGAGCAGTTCTTC. Translating gives CASSSGLAGGVDEQFF.

This clone was counted only a few times. CDR3 in amino acids: CASSTYRGGYEQFF. CDR3 nucleotides: TGTGCCAGCAGCACGTACAGGGGGGGCTATGAGCAGTTCTTC. The V and J genes are TRBV11-2 and TRBJ2-1, with a tentative D call TRBD1 (8 bases). The V and J ends lost 5 bases and 8 bases respectively, with 16 bases between them. The CDR3 is made up of 14 amino acids. Germline CDR1 SGHAT, CDR2 FQNNGV.

Here the CDR3 DNA reads TGTGCCAGCTCACCGGCCGGGACTAGCGGGATGGAGGAGTTCTTC. This codes for CASSPAGTSGMEEFF. The gene calls are TRBV18 and TRBJ2-1, with TRBD2 matching over 13 bases. V trimming: 3 bases; J trimming: 14 bases; junction bases outside the gene matches: 10. Germline CDR1 is KGHSH and CDR2 is LQKENI. The CDR3 sequence is 15 residues long.